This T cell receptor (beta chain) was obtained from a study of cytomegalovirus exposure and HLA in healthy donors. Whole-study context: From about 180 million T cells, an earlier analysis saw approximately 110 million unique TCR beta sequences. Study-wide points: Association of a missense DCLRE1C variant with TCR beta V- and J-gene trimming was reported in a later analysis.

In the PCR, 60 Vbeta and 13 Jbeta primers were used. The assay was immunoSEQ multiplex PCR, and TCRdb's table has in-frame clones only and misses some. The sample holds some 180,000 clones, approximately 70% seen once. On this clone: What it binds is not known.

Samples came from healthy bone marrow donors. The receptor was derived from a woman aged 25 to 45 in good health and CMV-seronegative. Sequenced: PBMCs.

CDR3: CASSHGTWANTGELFF. CDR3 sequence (DNA): TGTGCCAGCAGCCACGGGACTTGGGCGAACACCGGGGAGCTGTTTTTT. V and J are TRBV14 and TRBJ2-2; possibly TRBD2 for D (6 bases). The length of the CDR3 is 16 residues. V shed 3 bases and J shed 0 bases, with 11 bases lying between them. Germline V gives CDR1 SGHDN, CDR2 FVKESK. Filled out from reference TRBV14 and TRBJ2-2, the complete variable domain reads EAGVTQFPSHSVIEKGQTVTLRCDPISGHDNLYWYRRVMGKEIKFLLHFVKESKQDESGMPNNRFLAERTGGTYSTLKVQPAELEDSGVYFCASSHGTWANTGELFFGEGSRLTVL.